This TCR beta chain stems from a study of blood T cell repertoires in COVID-19. Study details: Collection of acute and convalescent COVID-19 samples took place in the United States, Italy and Spain.

The CDR3 totals 13 residues. Trimming removed 4 bases at V and 0 bases at J, with 8 bases between. From germline, CDR1 is SGHTS and CDR2 YDEGEE. Study processing details: Reference gene primer amplification gave estimated nucleated cell counts. This table comes from immunoSEQ multiplex PCR, and its TCRdb copy is limited to in-frame clones, with some not included. V and J calls plus clone size are reproduced from that table; the DNA served to infer D and trimming. Of about 200,000 clones in the sample, 80% to 90% were seen once. This clone was counted a few times. The sequencing input was peripheral blood. The V and J genes are TRBV5-8 and TRBJ2-7, with a weak D call TRBD1 (6 bases). This sequence originates from a woman older than 75 with acute or convalescent COVID-19. The CDR3 region has the DNA TGTGCCAGCAGCCGGACAGTCTCCTACGAGCAGTACTTC. Amino acids: CASSRTVSYEQYF.